This TCR beta chain was identified during a study of early T cells in non-severe SARS-CoV-2 infection. Study-level findings and limits: Matching against VDJdb likely underestimated virus-specific expansions, favoring anti-spike CD8.

About this clonotype itself: The antigen remains undetermined.

Unmatched junction bases numbered 5, after V lost 3 bases and J lost 4 bases. The CDR3 totals 14 residues. Germline-derived CDR1 and CDR2 are DFQATT and SNEGSKA (reference sequence). Unique molecular identifiers were attached to individual cDNA molecules. TCRdb re-analysed the 5' RACE reads in MiXCR, keeping a single row per CDR3 protein. Of around 30,000 distinct CDR3 sequences in the sample, around 6% are singletons; the top ten hold roughly 22%. This receptor was identified in an adult who was a healthcare worker with PCR-confirmed SARS-CoV-2 infection or an uninfected control (not recorded which). The chain carries TRBV20-1 and TRBJ2-3; 9 nucleotides align to TRBD2. Specimen: whole blood. The CDR3 bases are TGCAGTGCTAGTGAGGCGGGAGGGTCAGATACGCAGTATTTT. It encodes CSASEAGGSDTQYF.